The 20 T cell receptor beta chains listed next were all sequenced from one sample in a study of a mutant IDH1 vaccine in newly diagnosed glioma. This table comes from immunoSEQ multiplex PCR, and its TCRdb copy is limited to in-frame clones, with some not included. The sample lists under 40,000 clones; more than 70% were seen once. These receptors have no known antigen. Time point given: week 47, end of study. The investigators gave 300 ug of mutant IDH1 20-mer peptide in each vaccine dose, together with topical imiquimod. Here the sequenced sample was PBMCs, taken from a glioma patient whose treatment included an IDH1 peptide vaccine. These receptors all stem from a man aged 35 to 55 with glioma.

The CDR3 nucleotides read TGTGCCAGCAGCCCCCCCTCCCGGGACACTGAAGCTTTCTTT. The encoded protein is CASSPPSRDTEAFF. The rearrangement uses TRBV5-5 and TRBJ1-1, with no clear D. This CDR3 is 14 amino acids long. In germline, CDR1 is SGHKS, CDR2 YYEKEE (reference sequence). Trimming took off 4 bases at V and 3 bases at J, with 13 bases between the two ends.

The V call is TRBV19, the J call TRBJ2-7; 9 bases fit TRBD2. Germline CDR1 reads LNHDA; CDR2 reads SQIVND (reference sequence). The V segment lost 5 bases and the J segment 5 bases; nucleotides outside the gene matches: 7. This CDR3 region has 14 residues. The chain's CDR3 is CASSDSGLAHEQYF. CDR3 sequence (DNA): TGTGCCAGTAGTGACTCGGGACTAGCCCACGAGCAGTACTTC. The complete variable domain, with remaining parts taken from reference TRBV19 and TRBJ2-7, reads DGGITQSPKYLFRKEGQNVTLSCEQNLNHDAMYWYRQDPGQGLRLIYYSQIVNDFQKGDIAEGYSVSREKKESFPLTVTSAQKNPTAFYLCASSDSGLAHEQYFGPGTRLTVT.

The rearrangement uses TRBV9 and TRBJ1-1; tentatively, D is TRBD1 (5 bases). Trimming left V 2 bases short and J 4 bases short, with 12 bases between. The CDR3 is 14 residues long. The germline V gene has CDR1 SGDLS and CDR2 YYNGEE. CDR3 protein: CASSVQLGGTEAFF. CDR3 in DNA: TGTGCCAGCAGCGTCCAGCTGGGGGGCACTGAAGCTTTCTTT.

V is TRBV15 and J is TRBJ2-1; either TRBD1 or TRBD2 may supply D (5 bases each). The ends were cut back, 0 bases at V and 15 bases at J, with 15 bases in the middle. Germline V gene sequence: CDR1 LNHNV, CDR2 YYDKDF (reference sequence). The CDR3 contains 13 residues. CDR3 region: CATSRDGNTGRFF. For the CDR3, the DNA is TGTGCCACCAGCAGAGACGGGAACACGGGGCGGTTCTTC.

V and J are TRBV5-6 and TRBJ2-2, with unresolved D. The CDR3 has 13 residues. The V and J ends lost 3 bases and 5 bases respectively, with 8 bases between them. Germline V gene sequence: CDR1 SGHDT, CDR2 YYEEEE. The DNA of the CDR3 is TGTGCCAGCAGCTGGGCTTGGACCGGGGAGCTGTTTTTT. Translation gives CASSWAWTGELFF.

This chain connects TRBV6-5 to TRBJ2-5; D ambiguous. The germline gives CDR1 MNHEY, CDR2 SVGAGI. V was cut by 6 bases and J by 2 bases, with 7 bases left in between. CDR3 length: 12 residues. The CDR3 bases are TGTGCCAGCAGGGGATGGCAAGAGACCCAGTACTTC. It codes for CASRGWQETQYF.

The CDR3 nucleotides read TGTGCCAGCAGGACCTCCCGGACAGAAGCCTACGAGCAGTACTTC. Its translation: CASRTSRTEAYEQYF. The chain employs TRBV6-5 and TRBJ2-7; D may be TRBD1 (6 bases). This CDR3 has 15 amino acids. Per germline, CDR1 MNHEY and CDR2 SVGAGI. V lost 6 bases to trimming and J lost 2 bases, with 17 bases between them.

The J gene is TRBJ1-2, the V gene TRBV28, with a tentative D call TRBD1 (6 bases). Germline assignment: CDR1 MDHEN and CDR2 SYDVKM. The germline V and J ends were trimmed by 7 bases and 4 bases, with 16 bases remaining between them. The CDR3 covers 14 residues. The CDR3, as DNA: TGTGCCAGCATCCCAAGCGGGACACCCTATGGCTACACCTTC. Residues: CASIPSGTPYGYTF.

The chain employs TRBV5-4 and TRBJ2-7; the D gene is possibly TRBD2 (6 bases). Trimming pared 4 bases from V and 1 base from J, leaving 15 bases between. This CDR3 has 15 amino acids. Per germline, CDR1 SGHNT and CDR2 YYREEE (reference sequence). CDR3 DNA: TGTGCCAGCAGCGTGGCAGGGAGGAGATCCTACGAGCAGTACTTC. Translation: CASSVAGRRSYEQYF.

The chain employs TRBV19 and TRBJ2-7; maybe TRBD2 (6 bases). The CDR3 has 15 residues. V lost 2 bases to trimming and J lost 4 bases, with 15 bases between them. The V gene's germline CDR1 is LNHDA and CDR2 SQIVND (reference sequence). CDR3 sequence: CASSITGSSGYEQYF. CDR3 nucleotide sequence: TGTGCCAGTAGTATAACCGGGAGCTCCGGGTACGAGCAGTACTTC. Complete variable domain (other parts from reference TRBV19 and TRBJ2-7): DGGITQSPKYLFRKEGQNVTLSCEQNLNHDAMYWYRQDPGQGLRLIYYSQIVNDFQKGDIAEGYSVSREKKESFPLTVTSAQKNPTAFYLCASSITGSSGYEQYFGPGTRLTVT.

The chain carries TRBV5-1 and TRBJ2-1; 9 bases align to TRBD2. CDR1 and CDR2 (germline): SGHRS, YFSETQ. V shed 1 base, J shed 6 bases, and the junction held 14 bases outside the gene matches. The CDR3 contains 18 residues. DNA for the CDR3: TGCGCCAGCAGCTTGTTGTTTGCGGGAGGGGAACTGGTCAATGAGCAGTTCTTC. It encodes CASSLLFAGGELVNEQFF.

The rearrangement uses TRBV21-1 and TRBJ1-1; TRBD1, as called in the table, went unchecked against the DNA. TRBV21-1 is a known pseudogene. The CDR3 consists of 15 residues. The CDR3 spells CASSEPGGKNTEAFF. CDR3 sequence (DNA): TGTGCCAGCAGCGAACCAGGGGGTAAGAACACTGAAGCTTTCTTT.

The rearrangement joins TRBV7-6 to TRBJ2-1; D tentatively reads TRBD1 or TRBD2 (5 bases each). Trimming took off 4 bases at V and 1 base at J, with 14 bases between the two ends. Per germline, CDR1 SGHVS and CDR2 FNYEAQ. This CDR3 comprises 16 residues. The DNA of the CDR3 is TGTGCCAGCAGCTCTCCTAGGGGACCATCCTACAATGAGCAGTTCTTC. This codes for CASSSPRGPSYNEQFF.

The CDR3 DNA sequence: TGTGCCACCAGCAGAGCGGATACGGGGACAGGGCGTGGCGGGGAGCTGTTTTTT. Translation: CATSRADTGTGRGGELFF. The rearrangement uses TRBV15 and TRBJ2-2, with 9 bases that match TRBD1. Trimming took 1 base from V and 7 from J; bases not matched to a gene: 13. The CDR3 runs 18 residues. Germline CDR1 is LNHNV and CDR2 is YYDKDF (reference sequence).

The rearrangement links TRBV5-1 to TRBJ1-1; TRBD1 is a possible D gene (6 bases). Trimming cost V 2 bases and J 3 bases, with 14 bases left between them. The CDR3 has 15 residues. The germline gives CDR1 SGHRS, CDR2 YFSETQ. CDR3 sequence reads: CASSFPHRADTEAFF. CDR3 coding DNA: TGCGCCAGCAGCTTCCCCCACAGGGCCGACACTGAAGCTTTCTTT.

The gene calls are TRBV6-8 and TRBJ2-2, with 15 bases that match TRBD2. Germline trimming cut 5 bases from V and 3 bases from J; bases unmatched to any gene: 13. Germline loops: CDR1 MNHGY, CDR2 SAAAGT. This CDR3 comprises 20 residues. CDR3 nucleotide sequence: TGTGCCAGCAGTCCGCGGACTAGCGGGGGGGCCCCCGATGACACCGGGGAGCTGTTTTTT. It is translated as CASSPRTSGGAPDDTGELFF.

The rearrangement links TRBV10-3 to TRBJ1-2; the D gene is possibly TRBD1 (5 bases). V lost 6 bases and J 4 bases, leaving 15 bases between the germline ends. CDR1 is ENHRY, CDR2 SYGVKD, per germline. The CDR3 is 14 amino acids. CDR3: CAIRTARESYGYTF. DNA for the CDR3: TGTGCCATCAGAACCGCCAGGGAGAGCTATGGCTACACCTTC.

This clone appeared once. The chain combines TRBV5-1 with TRBJ2-1; D is possibly TRBD1 (6 bases). The length of the CDR3 is 15 residues. Germline CDR1 and CDR2: SGHRS and YFSETQ. V was shortened by 2 bases and J by 4 bases, with 13 bases between the two germline ends. For the CDR3, the DNA is TGCGCCAGCAGCTTTGGGCTAGGGGGATACAATGAGCAGTTCTTC. This gives the protein CASSFGLGGYNEQFF.

The rearrangement joins TRBV7-9 to TRBJ2-1; 8 nucleotides line up with TRBD2. Germline V lookup: CDR1 SEHNR, CDR2 FQNEAQ (reference sequence). The V segment lost 5 bases and the J segment 2 bases; nucleotides outside the gene matches: 5. This CDR3 is built from 15 residues. The CDR3: CASSPGTRAYNEQFF. DNA of the CDR3: TGTGCCAGCAGCCCCGGGACTAGGGCCTACAATGAGCAGTTCTTC.

As to this clone: At the DNA level, this CDR3 is encoded by other sequences in the same sample as well. The chain uses TRBV4-3 and TRBJ1-1; the D gene is possibly TRBD1 (6 bases). The CDR3 consists of 15 residues. Germline CDR1 LGHNA, CDR2 YSLEER. Trimming took off 0 bases at V and 0 bases at J, with 8 bases between the two ends. In DNA form, the CDR3 reads TGCGCCAGCAGCCAAGAGACAGGCGTGAACACTGAAGCTTTCTTT. Its protein is CASSQETGVNTEAFF.